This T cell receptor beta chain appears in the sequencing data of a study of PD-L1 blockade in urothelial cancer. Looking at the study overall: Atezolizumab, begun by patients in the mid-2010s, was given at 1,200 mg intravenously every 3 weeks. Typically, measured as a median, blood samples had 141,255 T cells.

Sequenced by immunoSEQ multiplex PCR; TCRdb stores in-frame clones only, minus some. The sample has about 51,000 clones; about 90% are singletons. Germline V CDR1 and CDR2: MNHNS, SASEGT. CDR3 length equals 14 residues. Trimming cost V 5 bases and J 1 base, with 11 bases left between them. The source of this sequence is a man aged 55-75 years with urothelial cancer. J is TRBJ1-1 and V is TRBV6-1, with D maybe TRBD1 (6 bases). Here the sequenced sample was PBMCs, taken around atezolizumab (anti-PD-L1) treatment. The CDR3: CASSLRQENTEAFF. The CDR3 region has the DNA TGTGCCAGCAGTCTCAGACAGGAGAACACTGAAGCTTTCTTT.